The clone carrying this T cell receptor (beta chain) was counted only a few times. Antigen: not known. The CDR3 has 15 residues. The V gene lost 4 bases and the J gene lost 3 bases, with 15 bases spanning the gap. Per the germline V gene, CDR1 is MNHNS and CDR2 is SASEGT. Naive CD4+ cells had CD25+ Tregs removed. One entry per CDR3 protein results from TCRdb running MiXCR on the 5' RACE reads. The repertoire holds 62,000 or so distinct CDR3 sequences, with around 30% as singletons. Study conclusions and caveats: The larger-cohort validation was restricted to a single TCR beta V-J rearrangement rather than whole repertoires.

The rearrangement uses TRBV6-1 and TRBJ2-5; D might be TRBD1 or TRBD2, each matching 6 bases. The sequence came from a female donor with breast cancer. Sequencing input: tumor-infiltrating naive CD4+ T cells sorted from the breast tumor. Regarding subset: naive CD4+ T cells, CD4+CD45RA+CD25-. The CDR3 DNA reads as TGTGCCAGCAGTGTATGGGGGGCGCAGGAAGAGACCCAGTACTTC. Encoded protein: CASSVWGAQEETQYF.